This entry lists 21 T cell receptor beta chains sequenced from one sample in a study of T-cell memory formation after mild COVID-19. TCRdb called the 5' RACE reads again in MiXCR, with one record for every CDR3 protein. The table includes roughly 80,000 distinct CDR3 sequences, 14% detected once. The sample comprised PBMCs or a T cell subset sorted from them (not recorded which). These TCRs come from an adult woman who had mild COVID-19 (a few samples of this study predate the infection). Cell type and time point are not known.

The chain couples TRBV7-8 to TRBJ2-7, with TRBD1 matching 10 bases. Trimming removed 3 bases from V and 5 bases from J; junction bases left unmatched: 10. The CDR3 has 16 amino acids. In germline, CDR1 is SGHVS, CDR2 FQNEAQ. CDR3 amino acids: CASSLDPGQGINEQYF. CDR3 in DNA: TGTGCCAGCAGCTTGGATCCGGGACAGGGGATCAACGAGCAGTACTTC.

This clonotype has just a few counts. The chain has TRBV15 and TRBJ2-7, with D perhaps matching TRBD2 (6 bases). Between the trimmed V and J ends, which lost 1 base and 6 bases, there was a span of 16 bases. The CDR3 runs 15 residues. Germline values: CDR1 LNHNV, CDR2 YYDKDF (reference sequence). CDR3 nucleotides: TGTGCCACCAGCAGAGTAATAGGAGGGAACGGCGAGCAGTACTTC. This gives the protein CATSRVIGGNGEQYF.

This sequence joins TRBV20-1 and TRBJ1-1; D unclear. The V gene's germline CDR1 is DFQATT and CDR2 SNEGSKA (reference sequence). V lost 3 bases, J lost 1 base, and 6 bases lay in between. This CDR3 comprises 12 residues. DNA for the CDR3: TGCAGTGCTAGGGTCAGGAACACTGAAGCTTTCTTT. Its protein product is CSARVRNTEAFF.

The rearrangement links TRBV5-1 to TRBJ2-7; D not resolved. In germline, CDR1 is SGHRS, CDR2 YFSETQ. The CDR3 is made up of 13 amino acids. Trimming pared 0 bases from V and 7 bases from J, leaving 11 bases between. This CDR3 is CASSLVTHGEQYF. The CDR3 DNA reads TGCGCCAGCAGCTTGGTTACACATGGGGAGCAGTACTTC. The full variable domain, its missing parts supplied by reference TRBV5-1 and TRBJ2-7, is KAGVTQTPRYLIKTRGQQVTLSCSPISGHRSVSWYQQTPGQGLQFLFEYFSETQRNKGNFPGRFSGRQFSNSRSEMNVSTLELGDSALYLCASSLVTHGEQYFGPGTRLTVT.

In nucleotides, the CDR3 is TGTGCCACCACTTCAGGGAACACCGGGGAGCTGTTTTTT. Residues: CATTSGNTGELFF. The gene calls are TRBV24-1 and TRBJ2-2; D remains unclear. V was shortened by 8 bases and J by 1 base, with 7 bases between the two germline ends. The length of the CDR3 is 13 residues. CDR1 and CDR2 from the germline V gene are KGHDR and SFDVKD.

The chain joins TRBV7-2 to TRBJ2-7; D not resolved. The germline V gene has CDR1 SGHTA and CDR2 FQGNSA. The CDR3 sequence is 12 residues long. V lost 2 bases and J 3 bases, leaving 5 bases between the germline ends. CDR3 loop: CASSLRIYEQYF. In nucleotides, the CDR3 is TGTGCCAGCAGCTTACGGATCTACGAGCAGTACTTC.

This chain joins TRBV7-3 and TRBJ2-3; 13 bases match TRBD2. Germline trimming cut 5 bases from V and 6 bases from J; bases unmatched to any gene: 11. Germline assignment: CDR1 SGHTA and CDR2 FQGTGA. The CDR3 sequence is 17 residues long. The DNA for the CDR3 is TGTGCCAGCAGCCCAACCTCACTAGCGGGGGGGCCGGATACGCAGTATTTT. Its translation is CASSPTSLAGGPDTQYF.

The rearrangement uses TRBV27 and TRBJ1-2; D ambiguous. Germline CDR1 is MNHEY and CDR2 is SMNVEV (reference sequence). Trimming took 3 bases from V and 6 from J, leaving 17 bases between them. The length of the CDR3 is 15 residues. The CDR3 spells CASSFLDGSVNGYTF. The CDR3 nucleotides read TGTGCCAGCAGTTTTTTGGACGGGTCGGTGAATGGCTACACCTTC.

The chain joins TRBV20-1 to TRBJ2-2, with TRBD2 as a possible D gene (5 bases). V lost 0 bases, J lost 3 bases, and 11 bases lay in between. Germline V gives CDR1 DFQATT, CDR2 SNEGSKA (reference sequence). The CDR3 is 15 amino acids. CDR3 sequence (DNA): TGCAGTGCTAGAGATGAGGGATTGGACACCGGGGAGCTGTTTTTT. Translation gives CSARDEGLDTGELFF.

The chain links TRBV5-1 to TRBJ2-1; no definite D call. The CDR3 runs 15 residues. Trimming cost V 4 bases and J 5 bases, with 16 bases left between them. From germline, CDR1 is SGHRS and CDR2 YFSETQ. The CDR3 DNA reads TGCGCCAGCAGCATATTAGCAGAGTCACACAATGAGCAGTTCTTC. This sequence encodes CASSILAESHNEQFF.

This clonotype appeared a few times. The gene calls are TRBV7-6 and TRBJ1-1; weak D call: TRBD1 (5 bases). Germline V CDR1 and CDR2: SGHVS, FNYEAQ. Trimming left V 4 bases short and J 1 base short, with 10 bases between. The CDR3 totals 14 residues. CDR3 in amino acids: CASSSPGRNTEAFF. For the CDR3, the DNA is TGTGCCAGCAGCTCCCCGGGACGGAACACTGAAGCTTTCTTT.

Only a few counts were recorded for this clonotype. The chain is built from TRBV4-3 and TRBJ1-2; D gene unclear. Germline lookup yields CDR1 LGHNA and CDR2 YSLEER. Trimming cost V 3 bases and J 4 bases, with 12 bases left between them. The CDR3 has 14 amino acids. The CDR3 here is CASSQDAGSYGYTF. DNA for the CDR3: TGCGCCAGCAGCCAGGACGCGGGGTCCTATGGCTACACCTTC.

The chain's CDR3 is CASRQRGGLYNEQFF. The CDR3 coding sequence is TGTGCCAGCAGACAGCGGGGGGGCCTCTACAATGAGCAGTTCTTC. The chain employs TRBV27 and TRBJ2-1, with TRBD2 matching 10 bases. V was clipped by 6 bases and J by 3 bases; unmatched bases: 5. Germline lookup yields CDR1 MNHEY and CDR2 SMNVEV (reference sequence). CDR3 length: 15 residues.

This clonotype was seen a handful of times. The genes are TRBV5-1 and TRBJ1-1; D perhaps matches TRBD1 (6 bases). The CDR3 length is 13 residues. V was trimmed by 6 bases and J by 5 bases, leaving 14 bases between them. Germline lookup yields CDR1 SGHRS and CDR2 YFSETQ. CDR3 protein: CASTGGKGTEAFF. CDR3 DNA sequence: TGCGCCAGCACGGGGGGCAAAGGAACTGAAGCTTTCTTT.

CDR3 nucleotides: TGTGCCAGCGAACAGGGGCGGAACACTGAAGCTTTCTTT. Translated, it gives CASEQGRNTEAFF. This chain links TRBV12-3 or TRBV12-4 with TRBJ1-1, with TRBD1 identical over 7 bases. The CDR3 has 13 residues. V lost 8 bases to trimming and J lost 1 base; unmatched junction nucleotides: 4.

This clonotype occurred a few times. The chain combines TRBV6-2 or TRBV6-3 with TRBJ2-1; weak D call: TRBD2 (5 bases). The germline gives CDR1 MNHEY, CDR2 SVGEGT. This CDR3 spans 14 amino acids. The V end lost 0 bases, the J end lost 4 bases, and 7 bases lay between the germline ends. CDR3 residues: CASSYSTSYNEQFF. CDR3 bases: TGTGCCAGCAGTTACTCTACTAGTTACAATGAGCAGTTCTTC.

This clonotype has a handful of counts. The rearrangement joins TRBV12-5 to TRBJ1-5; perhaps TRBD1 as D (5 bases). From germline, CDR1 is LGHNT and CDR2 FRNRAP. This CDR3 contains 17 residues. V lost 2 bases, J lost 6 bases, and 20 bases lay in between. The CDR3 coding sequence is TGTGCTAGTGGTTTGACCGGGGCTAATAGGCTTGGTCAGCCCCAGCATTTT. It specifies CASGLTGANRLGQPQHF.

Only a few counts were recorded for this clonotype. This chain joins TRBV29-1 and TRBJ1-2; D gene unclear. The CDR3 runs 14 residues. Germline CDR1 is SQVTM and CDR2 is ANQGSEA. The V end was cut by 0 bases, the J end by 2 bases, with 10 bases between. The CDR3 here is CSVEDSGPNYGYTF. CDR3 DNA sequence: TGCAGCGTTGAAGATTCGGGCCCAAACTATGGCTACACCTTC.

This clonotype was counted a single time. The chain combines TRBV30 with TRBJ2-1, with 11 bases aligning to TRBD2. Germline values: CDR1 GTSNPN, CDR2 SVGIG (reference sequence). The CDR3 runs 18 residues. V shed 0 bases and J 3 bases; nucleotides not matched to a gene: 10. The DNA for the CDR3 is TGTGCCTGGAGTGTACGTAGGGCTAGCGGGGGGCACTACAATGAGCAGTTCTTC. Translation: CAWSVRRASGGHYNEQFF.

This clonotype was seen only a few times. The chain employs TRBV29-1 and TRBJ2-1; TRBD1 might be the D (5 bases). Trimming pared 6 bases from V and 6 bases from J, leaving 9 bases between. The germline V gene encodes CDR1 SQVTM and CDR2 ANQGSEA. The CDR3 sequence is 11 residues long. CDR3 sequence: CSVKRGNEQFF. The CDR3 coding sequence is TGCAGCGTAAAAAGGGGCAATGAGCAGTTCTTC.

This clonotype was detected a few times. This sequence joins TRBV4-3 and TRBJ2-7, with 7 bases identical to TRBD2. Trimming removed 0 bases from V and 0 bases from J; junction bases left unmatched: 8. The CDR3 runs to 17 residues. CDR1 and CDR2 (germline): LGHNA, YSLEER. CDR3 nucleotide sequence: TGCGCCAGCAGCCAAGATCCGGCTAGCGGAGCCTCCTACGAGCAGTACTTC. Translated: CASSQDPASGASYEQYF.